These T cell receptor beta chains were read from a single sample in a study of low-dose radiotherapy and immunotherapy resistance in tumors. From the reads, TCRdb called clonotypes with MiXCR, one entry per CDR3 protein. The sample holds around 100,000 distinct CDR3 sequences, 20% to 25% seen once. The sequencing here drew on PBMCs, taken after low-dose radiotherapy plus immunotherapy. The origin of the receptors is a female donor with ovarian cancer. Each CDR3 is given with its conserved first and last residue. Fields, in order: V gene, clone size, J gene, D gene, CDR3 protein. D genes are given only for firm matches. Clone size appears in some rows only: once, few, many, or a class for an expanded clone.

V: TRBV7-2
size: .
J: TRBJ2-1
D: .
CDR3: CASSFPPWGDEQFF

V: TRBV6-2/TRBV6-3
size: few
J: TRBJ1-2
D: TRBD1
CDR3: CASSARTGGDGYTF

V: TRBV12-3/TRBV12-4
size: many
J: TRBJ2-5
D: .
CDR3: CASSLWQGKVSETQYF

V: TRBV6-2/TRBV6-3
size: many
J: TRBJ2-3
D: .
CDR3: CASSDMIGMGTDTQYF

V: TRBV11-2
size: .
J: TRBJ1-1
D: .
CDR3: CASSLVGVGEAFF

V: TRBV27
size: .
J: TRBJ2-2
D: TRBD2
CDR3: CASRSGRSTGELFF

V: TRBV6-6
size: .
J: TRBJ2-1
D: TRBD2
CDR3: CASSEEGLVTYNEQFF

V: TRBV5-1
size: .
J: TRBJ2-2
D: .
CDR3: CASSLEGPPGTGEPFF

V: TRBV6-1
size: few
J: TRBJ2-3
D: .
CDR3: CASSYSVTDTQYF

V: TRBV5-1
size: many
J: TRBJ2-3
D: TRBD2
CDR3: CASSFLGLAGLTDTQYF

V: TRBV27
size: many
J: TRBJ2-3
D: .
CDR3: CASSYGGPTDTQYF

V: TRBV6-2/TRBV6-3
size: many
J: TRBJ2-5
D: .
CDR3: CASSLRGPFQETQYF

V: TRBV7-9
size: many
J: TRBJ1-1
D: .
CDR3: CASSLARPNTEAFF

V: TRBV19
size: many
J: TRBJ2-2
D: TRBD2
CDR3: CASSHPGGVSGELFF

V: TRBV11-2
size: many
J: TRBJ1-1
D: .
CDR3: CASSLSGRVNSEAFF

V: TRBV20-1
size: many
J: TRBJ2-4
D: TRBD1
CDR3: CSARDREQAGAKNIQYF

V: TRBV6-5
size: many
J: TRBJ2-1
D: TRBD1
CDR3: CASSGRDRGINEQFF

V: TRBV18
size: many
J: TRBJ1-2
D: .
CDR3: CASSSNRENYGYTF

V: TRBV18
size: many
J: TRBJ1-6
D: .
CDR3: CASSQDNRHNSPLHF

V: TRBV3-1
size: many
J: TRBJ2-7
D: .
CDR3: CASSQERYEQYF

V: TRBV20-1
size: many
J: TRBJ2-1
D: .
CDR3: CSAREPPKSLMSSYNEQFF